The 17 T cell receptor beta chains in this list originate from one sample, sequenced in a study of blood T cell repertoires in COVID-19. The assay was immunoSEQ multiplex PCR, and TCRdb's table has in-frame clones only and misses some. The table records about 130,000 clones, about 83% of them present only once. The sample comprised peripheral blood. The receptors shown here come from a man aged 35 to 55 with active or convalescent COVID-19.

This clone was observed a handful of times. This chain joins TRBV13 and TRBJ1-5, with TRBD1 matching over 8 bases. The germline V gene encodes CDR1 PRHDT and CDR2 FYEKMQ (reference sequence). Unmatched junction bases numbered 9, after V lost 3 bases and J lost 2 bases. The CDR3 extends over 17 amino acids. The CDR3 bases are TGTGCCAGCAGCTTTAGTGGTGGGGGACAGGGCAATCAGCCCCAGCATTTT. Its protein is CASSFSGGGQGNQPQHF.

The gene calls are TRBV29-1 and TRBJ2-6, with D possibly being TRBD1 (6 bases). Trimming pared 1 base from V and 0 bases from J, leaving 13 bases between. Germline CDR1 and CDR2: SQVTM and ANQGSEA. CDR3 size: 17 residues. The CDR3 coding sequence is TGCAGCGTTGAAGGACGACAGGTCCGCTCTGGGGCCAACGTCCTGACTTTC. This codes for CSVEGRQVRSGANVLTF.

The J gene is TRBJ1-5, the V gene TRBV6-2 or TRBV6-3; the match to TRBD1 covers 7 bases. Germline V gives CDR1 MNHEY, CDR2 SVGEGT. With 5 bases clipped from V and 2 bases from J, the junction kept 9 bases outside the gene matches. The CDR3 runs 16 residues. The CDR3 region has the DNA TGTGCCAGCAGTACGCGACAGGGCGTCGGCAATCAGCCCCAGCATTTT. This codes for CASSTRQGVGNQPQHF.

This clone occurred once. V and J are TRBV18 and TRBJ1-1, with D unresolved. CDR1 KGHSH and CDR2 LQKENI come from the germline V gene. V shed 2 bases and J shed 4 bases, with 11 bases lying between them. This CDR3 is built from 14 residues. This chain's CDR3 is CASSPLEGITEAFF. The CDR3 DNA reads as TGTGCCAGCTCACCATTAGAGGGTATCACTGAAGCTTTCTTT.

This chain links TRBV3-1 (or the pseudogene TRBV3-2) with TRBJ1-2, with D tentatively TRBD1 (6 bases). Trimming removed 4 bases at V and 7 bases at J, with 16 bases between. The germline gives CDR1 LGHDT, CDR2 YNNKEL (reference sequence). CDR3 size: 14 residues. For the CDR3, the DNA is TGTGCCAGCAGCCCGAGTACAGGGTTCTCTGGCTACACCTTC. Its protein is CASSPSTGFSGYTF.

The rearrangement uses TRBV23-1 and TRBJ2-3, with D tentatively TRBD1 (5 bases). TRBV23-1 belongs to the ORF category, with a function that is uncertain. V was shortened by 8 bases and J by 2 bases, with 14 bases between the two germline ends. This CDR3 spans 14 amino acids. The CDR3 nucleotides are TGCGCCAGCGGCCTCAGACAGATCACAGATACGCAGTATTTT. This sequence encodes CASGLRQITDTQYF.

The chain uses TRBV7-3 and TRBJ2-3; D remains unclear. V was shortened by 2 bases and J by 0 bases, with 6 bases between the two germline ends. There are 14 residues in the CDR3. Germline CDR1 and CDR2: SGHTA and FQGTGA. For the CDR3, the DNA is TGTGCCAGCAGCTTAGGGCAGAGCACAGATACGCAGTATTTT. It codes for CASSLGQSTDTQYF.

This sequence joins TRBV14 and TRBJ1-2; 7 bases align to TRBD1. Losses at the gene ends were 3 bases for V and 6 bases for J; bases not matched to a gene: 13. CDR1 SGHDN and CDR2 FVKESK come from the germline V gene. This CDR3 has 16 residues. The CDR3 reads CASSQGKRGPWDGYTF. The CDR3, as DNA: TGTGCCAGCAGCCAGGGGAAGAGGGGGCCTTGGGATGGCTACACCTTC.

Only one count was recorded for this clone. This chain joins TRBV6-5 and TRBJ1-5; D remains ambiguous. With 6 bases removed from V and 3 bases from J, the gap between germline ends came to 6 bases. The CDR3 loop spans 12 amino acids. CDR1 is MNHEY and CDR2 is SVGAGI in the germline V gene. CDR3 DNA sequence: TGTGCCAGCAGCTCCTACAATCAGCCCCAGCATTTT. Its protein is CASSSYNQPQHF.

The J gene is TRBJ2-1, the V gene TRBV19; 7 nucleotides line up with TRBD1. There are 14 residues in the CDR3. The germline V gene has CDR1 LNHDA and CDR2 SQIVND (reference sequence). After removal of 10 bases from V and 5 bases from J, the junction contained 11 bases not matched to a gene. The CDR3 region has the DNA TGTGCCACCCATCCCGGGACAGCTAACAATGAGCAGTTCTTC. Translating gives CATHPGTANNEQFF.

The gene calls are TRBV5-6 and TRBJ2-6; D ambiguous. This CDR3 spans 17 amino acids. The V end lost 2 bases, the J end lost 2 bases, and 14 bases lay between the germline ends. Per germline, CDR1 SGHDT and CDR2 YYEEEE. CDR3 region: CASSLRLVGPGANVLTF. CDR3 nucleotides: TGTGCCAGCAGCTTACGTCTAGTCGGCCCTGGGGCCAACGTCCTGACTTTC.

The gene calls are TRBV9 and TRBJ1-3; D is ambiguous. The CDR3 extends over 15 amino acids. Trimming cost V 3 bases and J 0 bases, with 10 bases left between them. Germline CDR1 is SGDLS and CDR2 is YYNGEE. The CDR3 protein is CASSEEGRSGNTIYF. CDR3 nucleotide sequence: TGTGCCAGCAGCGAGGAGGGTCGCTCTGGAAACACCATATATTTT.

This clone appeared once. The chain recombines TRBV6-2 or TRBV6-3 with TRBJ2-5, with 10 positions matching TRBD2. The CDR3 sequence is 17 residues long. Germline CDR1 is MNHEY and CDR2 is SVGEGT. V lost 3 bases, J lost 5 bases, and 12 bases stayed unmatched. Written as DNA, the CDR3 is TGTGCCAGCAGTTATTATCTAGAGCGGGGGGGCTCGGAGACCCAGTACTTC. Its translation is CASSYYLERGGSETQYF.

V is TRBV30 and J is TRBJ1-2; 11 bases map to TRBD1. Germline CDR1 is GTSNPN and CDR2 is SVGIG (reference sequence). Losses at the gene ends were 1 base for V and 5 bases for J; bases not matched to a gene: 6. The CDR3 extends over 15 amino acids. The CDR3 sequence is CAWSGRDRGWYGYTF. Written as DNA, the CDR3 is TGTGCCTGGAGTGGCCGGGACAGGGGGTGGTATGGCTACACCTTC.

This clone was found a few times. This chain joins TRBV7-2 and TRBJ2-7; 11 nucleotides line up with TRBD2. The CDR3 runs to 16 residues. V lost 6 bases to trimming and J lost 3 bases; unmatched junction nucleotides: 10. CDR1 and CDR2 from the germline V gene are SGHTA and FQGNSA. In DNA form, the CDR3 reads TGTGCCAGCAGTCTAGGGGGGGGGACTAGCGGCTACGAGCAGTACTTC. The encoded protein is CASSLGGGTSGYEQYF.

The rearrangement uses TRBV9 and TRBJ1-6, with 9 bases lining up with TRBD1. Germline V gene lookup returns CDR1 SGDLS and CDR2 YYNGEE. There are 15 residues in the CDR3. Unmatched junction bases numbered 6, after V lost 3 bases and J lost 8 bases. CDR3 loop: CASSAPDRGDSPLHF. Written as DNA, the CDR3 is TGTGCCAGCAGCGCCCCCGACAGGGGGGATTCACCCCTCCACTTT.

V and J are TRBV4-3 and TRBJ2-4; D ambiguous. The CDR3 consists of 16 residues. V lost 0 bases and J 1 base, leaving 10 bases between the germline ends. CDR1 is LGHNA, CDR2 YSLEER, per germline. The CDR3 spells CASSQDPKMAKNIQYF. The CDR3 DNA follows: TGCGCCAGCAGCCAAGACCCTAAGATGGCCAAAAACATTCAGTACTTC.